This T cell receptor (beta chain) is drawn from a study of graft-versus-host responses after intestinal transplantation. Background on the study: Every one of the recipients received anti-thymocyte globulin induction and afterwards took tacrolimus and steroids for around three years.

Responder cells labeled with CFSE (approximately 200,000) were co-plated with irradiated stimulator cells labeled with violet dye (approximately 200,000). The responders that had proliferated, CFSE-low CD3+CD4+ and CD3+CD8+ cells, were sorted after the reaction. Assay: immunoSEQ multiplex PCR; the TCRdb copy retains only in-frame clones and omits some. The sample holds under 20,000 clones; 38% are singletons and the top ten take 3% to 4%. This TCR was recovered from a human patient who received an intestinal transplant. The sequenced sample was alloreactive CD8+ T cells from a mixed lymphocyte reaction culture, obtained before intestinal transplant. Described subset: CFSE-low proliferating T cells sorted from roughly 6-day pre-transplant mixed lymphocyte reaction (GvH or HvG direction).

CDR3 DNA sequence: TGTGCCAGCAGCGTAGCTAATGACCCCAGGGGTGGTTATGGCTACACCTTC. Amino acid sequence: CASSVANDPRGGYGYTF. The chain has TRBV9 and TRBJ1-2, with D maybe TRBD1 (6 bases). Trimming pared 0 bases from V and 5 bases from J, leaving 20 bases between. Per germline, CDR1 SGDLS and CDR2 YYNGEE. This CDR3 has 17 amino acids.